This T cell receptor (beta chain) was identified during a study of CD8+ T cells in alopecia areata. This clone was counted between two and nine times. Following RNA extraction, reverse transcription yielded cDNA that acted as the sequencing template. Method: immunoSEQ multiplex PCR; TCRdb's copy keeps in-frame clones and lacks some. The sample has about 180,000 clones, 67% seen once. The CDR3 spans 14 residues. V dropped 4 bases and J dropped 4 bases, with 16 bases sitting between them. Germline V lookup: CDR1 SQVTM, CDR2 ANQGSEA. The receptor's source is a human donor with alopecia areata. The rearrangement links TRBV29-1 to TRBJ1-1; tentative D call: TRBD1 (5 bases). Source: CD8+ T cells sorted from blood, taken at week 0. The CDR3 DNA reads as TGCAGCGTTGCACCTCGGGGGTCGGGCACTGAAGCTTTCTTT. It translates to CSVAPRGSGTEAFF. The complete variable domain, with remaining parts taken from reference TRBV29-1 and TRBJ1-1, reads SAVISQKPSRDICQRGTSLTIQCQVDSQVTMMFWYRQQPGQSLTLIATANQGSEATYESGFVIDKFPISRPNLTFSTLTVSNMSPEDSSIYLCSVAPRGSGTEAFFGQGTRLTVV.